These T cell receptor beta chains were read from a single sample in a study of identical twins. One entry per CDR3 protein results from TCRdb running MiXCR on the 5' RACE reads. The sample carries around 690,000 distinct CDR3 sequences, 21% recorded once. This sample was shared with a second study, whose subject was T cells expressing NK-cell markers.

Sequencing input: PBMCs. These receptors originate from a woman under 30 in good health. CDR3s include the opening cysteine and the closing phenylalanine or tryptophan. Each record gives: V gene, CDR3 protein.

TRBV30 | CAWSRDVGYNEQFF
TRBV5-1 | CAGSRSGQDQETQYF
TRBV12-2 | CASRFTGEYTF
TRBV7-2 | CASSFVDREAYEQYF
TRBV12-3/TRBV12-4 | CASSSLRGASYEQYF
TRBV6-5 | CASSFSPEAYSPLHF
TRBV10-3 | CAISLRTGIYEQYF
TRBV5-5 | CASSLVSAGANVLTF
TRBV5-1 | CASSLSVTSGGQQETQYF
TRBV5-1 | CASIPGLANNEQFF
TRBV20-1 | CSAHRTGYRNTEAFF
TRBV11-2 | CASSFRTGGTGNTIYF
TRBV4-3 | CASSPTPGTGNGNEQFF
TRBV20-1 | CSANFPGTQYF
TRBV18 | CASSLSKKGDEQYF
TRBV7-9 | CASSRDHPGADTQYF
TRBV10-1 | CASSESTSGGKTDTQYF
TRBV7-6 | CASSSGSGGIDSVQFF
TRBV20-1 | CSARGNVGEQFF
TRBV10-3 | CAISVKGVHGYTF
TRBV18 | CASSPAGDTEAFF
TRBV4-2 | CASSQDRDRGPGVHF
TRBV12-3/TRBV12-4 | CASSSIGTPEKLFF
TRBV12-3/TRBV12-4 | CASSWRGNYGYTF
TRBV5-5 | CASNPAPSGGADTQYF
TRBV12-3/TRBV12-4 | CASTPEGTGELFF
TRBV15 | CATSRPHGSYSNQPQHF
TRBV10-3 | CAAMGSDSYNEQFF
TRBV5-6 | CASSPIAGQSDTQYF
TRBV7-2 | CASSNPTSGRTTYEQYF
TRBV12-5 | CASGFHSNQPQHF
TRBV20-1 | CSARDPDITQYF
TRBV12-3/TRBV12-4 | CASSLAGQGPNIQYF
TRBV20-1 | CSAREQDTQYF
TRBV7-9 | CASSSDSVDRQYF
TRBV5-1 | CASRQETTDTQYF
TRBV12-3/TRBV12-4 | CTICRGLAGVSSYNEQFF
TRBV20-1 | CSARGPRVGETQYF
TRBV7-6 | CASSLGVATGELFF
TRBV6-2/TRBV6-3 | CASSSIGGRDTEAFF
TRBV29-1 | CSVVGTNYGYTF